Presented here are 8 T cell receptor beta chains from one specimen sequenced in a study of cytomegalovirus exposure and HLA in healthy donors. In the PCR, 60 Vbeta and 13 Jbeta primers were used. TCRdb keeps only in-frame clones here, not all; method: immunoSEQ multiplex PCR. Recorded for this sample: tens of thousands of clones. The specimen sequenced was PBMCs. The receptor set was obtained from a female donor in good health and CMV-seropositive.

The V call is TRBV6-5, the J call TRBJ1-1; TRBD1 agrees at 9 bases. Trimming cost V 2 bases and J 4 bases; bases outside gene matches: 8. This CDR3 contains 16 residues. Germline CDR1 MNHEY, CDR2 SVGAGI. CDR3 region: CASSYTPGQGPTEAFF. The CDR3, as DNA: TGTGCCAGCAGTTACACGCCGGGACAGGGCCCCACTGAAGCTTTCTTT.

CDR3 DNA sequence: TGTGCCAGCAGTTTGCCTAATGCCGGCTATGGCTACACCTTC. Its translation is CASSLPNAGYGYTF. V is TRBV28 and J is TRBJ1-2; D gene unclear. The V gene lost 3 bases and the J gene lost 4 bases, with 12 bases spanning the gap. CDR1 and CDR2 (germline): MDHEN, SYDVKM. CDR3 length: 14 residues.

V is TRBV5-6 and J is TRBJ1-3; 7 bases map to TRBD1. Germline CDR1 is SGHDT and CDR2 is YYEEEE. After removal of 5 bases from V and 0 bases from J, the junction contained 5 bases not matched to a gene. The CDR3 totals 15 residues. CDR3 region: CASSRNRGSGNTIYF. CDR3 DNA sequence: TGTGCCAGCAGTCGAAACAGGGGCTCTGGAAACACCATATATTTT.

This sequence joins TRBV10-1 and TRBJ2-7; possibly TRBD1 for D (5 bases). The V gene's germline CDR1 is WNHNN and CDR2 SYGVQD (reference sequence). The CDR3 spans 14 residues. V was cut by 3 bases and J by 2 bases, with 11 bases left in between. CDR3 sequence (DNA): TGCGCCAGCAGTGAATCGGGCAGGGCCTACGAGCAGTACTTC. It specifies CASSESGRAYEQYF.

The chain is built from TRBV7-2 and TRBJ2-7; 7 nucleotides agree with TRBD1. Per germline, CDR1 SGHTA and CDR2 FQGNSA. The CDR3 runs to 15 residues. V shed 5 bases and J 2 bases; nucleotides not matched to a gene: 9. CDR3 sequence: CASSRDRTKTYEQYF. In DNA, the CDR3 is TGTGCCAGCAGCCGGGACAGAACTAAGACCTACGAGCAGTACTTC.

The chain has TRBV28 and TRBJ1-2; no clear D. Trimming took off 7 bases at V and 3 bases at J, with 9 bases between the two ends. Germline V gene lookup returns CDR1 MDHEN and CDR2 SYDVKM. The CDR3 runs to 12 residues. The CDR3 region is CASTDTDYGYTF. The CDR3 DNA reads TGTGCCAGCACCGACACCGACTATGGCTACACCTTC.

The chain links TRBV10-1 to TRBJ1-4; 7 nucleotides align to TRBD1. Germline V gene lookup returns CDR1 WNHNN and CDR2 SYGVQD (reference sequence). The ends lost 3 bases at V and 4 bases at J; junction bases unmatched: 2. The CDR3 has 14 amino acids. CDR3 in amino acids: CASSEGGSNEKLFF. CDR3 coding DNA: TGCGCCAGCAGTGAAGGGGGCAGTAATGAAAAACTGTTTTTT.

The rearrangement links TRBV10-3 to TRBJ2-7; possible D gene TRBD1, 5 bases. V was clipped by 6 bases and J by 0 bases, with 12 bases between them. CDR3 length: 14 amino acids. Germline lookup yields CDR1 ENHRY and CDR2 SYGVKD. In DNA form, the CDR3 reads TGTGCCATCAGAAGGACATCCTCCTCCTACGAGCAGTACTTC. Amino acid sequence: CAIRRTSSSYEQYF.